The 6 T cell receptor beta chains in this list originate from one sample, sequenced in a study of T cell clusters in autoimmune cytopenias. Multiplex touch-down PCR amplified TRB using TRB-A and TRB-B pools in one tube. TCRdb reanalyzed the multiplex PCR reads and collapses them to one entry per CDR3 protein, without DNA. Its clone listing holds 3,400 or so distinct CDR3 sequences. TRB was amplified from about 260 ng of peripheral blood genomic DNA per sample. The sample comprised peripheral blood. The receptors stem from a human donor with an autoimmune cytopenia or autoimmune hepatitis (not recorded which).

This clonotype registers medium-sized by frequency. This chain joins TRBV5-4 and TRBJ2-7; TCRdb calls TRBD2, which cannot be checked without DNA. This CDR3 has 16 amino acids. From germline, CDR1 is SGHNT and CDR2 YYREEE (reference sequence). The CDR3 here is CASSPGTSGRAHEQYF.

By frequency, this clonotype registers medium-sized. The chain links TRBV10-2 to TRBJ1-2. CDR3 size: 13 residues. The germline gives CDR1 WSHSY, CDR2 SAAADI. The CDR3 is CASSASQPYGYTF.

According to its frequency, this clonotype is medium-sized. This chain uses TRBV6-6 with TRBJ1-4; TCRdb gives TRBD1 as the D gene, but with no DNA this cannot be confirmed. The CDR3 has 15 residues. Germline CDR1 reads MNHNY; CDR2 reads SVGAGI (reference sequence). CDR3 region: CASSLPGRGGEKLFF.

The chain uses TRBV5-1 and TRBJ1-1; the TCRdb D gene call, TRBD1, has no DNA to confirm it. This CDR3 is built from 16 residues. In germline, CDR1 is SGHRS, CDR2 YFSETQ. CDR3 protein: CASSLEGSGFGTEAFF. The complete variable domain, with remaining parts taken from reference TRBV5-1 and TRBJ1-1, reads KAGVTQTPRYLIKTRGQQVTLSCSPISGHRSVSWYQQTPGQGLQFLFEYFSETQRNKGNFPGRFSGRQFSNSRSEMNVSTLELGDSALYLCASSLEGSGFGTEAFFGQGTRLTVV.

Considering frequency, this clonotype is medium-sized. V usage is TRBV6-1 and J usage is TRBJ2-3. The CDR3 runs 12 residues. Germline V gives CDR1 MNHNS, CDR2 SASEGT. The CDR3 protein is CASHIYPDTQYF.

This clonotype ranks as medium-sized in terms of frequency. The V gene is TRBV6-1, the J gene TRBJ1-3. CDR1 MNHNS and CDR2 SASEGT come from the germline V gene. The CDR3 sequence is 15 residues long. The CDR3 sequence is CASSLQYGTGNTIYF.